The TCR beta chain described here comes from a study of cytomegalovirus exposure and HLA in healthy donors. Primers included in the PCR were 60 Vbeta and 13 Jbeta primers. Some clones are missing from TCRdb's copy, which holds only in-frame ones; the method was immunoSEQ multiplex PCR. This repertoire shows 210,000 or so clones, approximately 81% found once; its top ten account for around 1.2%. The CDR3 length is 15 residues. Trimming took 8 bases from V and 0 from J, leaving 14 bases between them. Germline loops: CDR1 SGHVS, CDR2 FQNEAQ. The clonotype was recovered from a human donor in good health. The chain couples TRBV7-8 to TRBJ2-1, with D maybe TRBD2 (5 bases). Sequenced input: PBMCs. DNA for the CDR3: TGTGCCAGCCATTACACGGGGAGCTCCTACAATGAGCAGTTCTTC. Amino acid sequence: CASHYTGSSYNEQFF.